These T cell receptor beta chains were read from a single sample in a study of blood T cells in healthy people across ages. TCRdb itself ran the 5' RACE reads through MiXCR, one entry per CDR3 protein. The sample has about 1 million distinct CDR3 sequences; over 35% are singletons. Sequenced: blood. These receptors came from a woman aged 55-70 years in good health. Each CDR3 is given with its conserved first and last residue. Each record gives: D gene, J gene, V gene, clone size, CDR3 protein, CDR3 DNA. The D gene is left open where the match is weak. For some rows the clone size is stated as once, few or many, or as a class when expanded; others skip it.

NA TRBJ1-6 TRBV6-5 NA CASSYSNSGGSPLHF TGTGCCAGCAGTTACTCGAACAGCGGTGGTTCACCCCTCCACTTT
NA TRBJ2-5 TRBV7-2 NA CASSLEQAETQYF TGTGCCAGCAGCTTAGAACAGGCAGAGACCCAGTACTTC
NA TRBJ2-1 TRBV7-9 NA CASSLAAGWFNEQFF TGTGCCAGCAGCTTAGCAGCAGGGTGGTTCAATGAGCAGTTCTTC
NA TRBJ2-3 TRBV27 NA CASTRAGTDTQYF TGTGCCAGCACCCGGGCGGGTACAGATACGCAGTATTTT
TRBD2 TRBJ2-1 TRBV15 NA CATSKREAYNEQFF TGTGCCACCAGCAAGCGGGAGGCCTACAATGAGCAGTTCTTC
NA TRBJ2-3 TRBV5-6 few CASTRLLADTDTQYF TGTGCCAGCACCCGGTTGCTAGCAGACACAGATACGCAGTATTTT
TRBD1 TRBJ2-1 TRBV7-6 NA CASSLSLGGQGHNEQFF TGTGCCAGCAGCTTAAGTTTGGGGGGACAGGGGCACAATGAGCAGTTCTTC
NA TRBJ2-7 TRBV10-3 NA CATAAESSYNEQYF TGTGCCACTGCAGCCGAGAGCTCCTACAATGAGCAGTACTTC
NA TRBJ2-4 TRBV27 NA CASSLVQHLAKNIQYF TGTGCCAGCAGTTTAGTACAGCATCTAGCCAAAAACATTCAGTACTTC
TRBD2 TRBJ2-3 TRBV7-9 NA CASSFQIAGAGTDAQYF TGTGCCAGCAGCTTTCAGATAGCGGGGGCGGGCACAGATGCGCAGTATTTT
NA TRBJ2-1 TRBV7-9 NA CASSPIRLSSFF TGTGCCAGCAGCCCCATTAGACTGTCATCGTTCTTC
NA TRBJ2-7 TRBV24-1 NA CATSVDNEQYF TGTGCCACCAGTGTCGACAATGAGCAGTACTTC
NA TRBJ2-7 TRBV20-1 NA CSASKWSGPGNSYEQYF TGCAGTGCTAGTAAGTGGTCAGGCCCGGGGAACTCCTACGAGCAGTACTTC
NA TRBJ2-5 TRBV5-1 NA CASSLVREAETQYF TGCGCCAGCAGCTTGGTCCGAGAGGCAGAGACCCAGTACTTC
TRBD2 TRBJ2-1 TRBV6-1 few CASSETPSGIYNEQFF TGTGCCAGCAGTGAAACTCCTAGCGGGATTTACAATGAGCAGTTCTTC
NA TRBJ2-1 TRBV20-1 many CSADGEDGFNEQFF TGCAGTGCCGACGGAGAGGACGGCTTCAATGAGCAGTTCTTC
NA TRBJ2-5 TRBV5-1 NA CASSLSPRISQETQYF TGCGCCAGCAGCTTGAGTCCTCGAATTTCCCAAGAGACCCAGTACTTC
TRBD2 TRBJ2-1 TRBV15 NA CAASREGLDGQFF TGTGCCGCCAGCAGGGAGGGCCTCGATGGGCAGTTCTTC
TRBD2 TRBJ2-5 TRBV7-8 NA CASRATRLAGLGSQETQYF TGTGCCAGCAGGGCCACCCGACTAGCGGGATTAGGGTCCCAAGAGACCCAGTACTTC
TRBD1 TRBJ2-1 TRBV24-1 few CATSRDSFNEQFF TGTGCCACCAGCCGGGACAGCTTCAATGAGCAGTTCTTC
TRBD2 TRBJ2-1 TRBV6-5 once CASSYSRGAGEEYEQFF TGTGCCAGCAGTTACTCGCGGGGGGCGGGGGAGGAGTATGAGCAGTTCTTC
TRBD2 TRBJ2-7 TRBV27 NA CASSLGRALSGTAYEQYF TGTGCCAGCAGTTTAGGACGAGCACTTAGCGGGACCGCCTACGAGCAGTACTTC
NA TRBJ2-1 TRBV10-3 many CAISEPYNEQFF TGTGCCATCAGTGAGCCATACAATGAGCAGTTCTTC
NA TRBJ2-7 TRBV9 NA CASSPRVLGGEQYF TGTGCCAGCAGCCCCCGGGTCCTCGGAGGCGAGCAGTACTTC
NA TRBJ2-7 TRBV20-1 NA CSAAPPSGVYEQYF TGCAGTGCTGCGCCTCCATCCGGGGTTTACGAGCAGTACTTC
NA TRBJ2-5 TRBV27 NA CASSSSAMTEQETQYF TGTGCCAGCAGTTCTTCAGCTATGACAGAACAAGAGACCCAGTACTTC
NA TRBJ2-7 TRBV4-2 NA CASSQGRSGRRAYEQYF TGTGCCAGCAGCCAAGGGAGGAGCGGGCGGCGCGCCTACGAGCAGTACTTC
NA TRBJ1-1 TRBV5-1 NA CASAGVNTEAFF TGCGCCAGCGCGGGGGTAAACACTGAAGCTTTCTTT
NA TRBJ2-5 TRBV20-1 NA CSHKFQETQYF TGCAGTCACAAGTTTCAAGAGACCCAGTACTTC
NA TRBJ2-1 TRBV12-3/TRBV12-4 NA CANSLYVPSYNEQFF TGTGCCAACAGTTTGTATGTTCCCTCCTACAATGAGCAGTTCTTC
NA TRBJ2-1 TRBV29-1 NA CGALLELLAYNEQFF TGCGGCGCGCTACTAGAGCTGCTGGCCTACAATGAGCAGTTCTTC
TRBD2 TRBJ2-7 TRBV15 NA CATSGRTGTSSAYEQYF TGTGCCACCAGCGGACGGACCGGGACTAGCTCGGCCTACGAGCAGTACTTC
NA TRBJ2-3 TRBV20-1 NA CSAQGSYTDTQYF TGCAGTGCACAAGGGTCATACACAGATACGCAGTATTTT
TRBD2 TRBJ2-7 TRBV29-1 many CSVKGTSIDEQYF TGCAGCGTCAAAGGGACTAGCATTGACGAGCAGTACTTC
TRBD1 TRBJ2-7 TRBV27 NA CASSYLRTGGHEQYF TGTGCCAGCAGTTACCTAAGGACAGGGGGCCACGAGCAGTACTTC
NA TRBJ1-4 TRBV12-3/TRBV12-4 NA CASSLDRDWTNEKLFF TGTGCCAGCAGTTTAGATAGGGACTGGACTAATGAAAAACTGTTTTTT
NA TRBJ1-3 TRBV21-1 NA CANPTGKGPGNTIYF TGTGCCAACCCGACAGGGAAGGGGCCTGGAAACACCATATATTTT
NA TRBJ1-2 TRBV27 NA CASSTGRNYGYTF TGTGCCAGCAGTACGGGACGTAACTATGGCTACACCTTC
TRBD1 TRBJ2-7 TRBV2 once CASKWDRASYEQYF TGTGCCAGCAAATGGGACAGGGCCTCCTACGAGCAGTACTTC
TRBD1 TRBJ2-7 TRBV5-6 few CASSLGTGDVGERAYEQYF TGTGCCAGCAGCTTGGGGACAGGGGATGTAGGCGAGAGAGCCTACGAGCAGTACTTC
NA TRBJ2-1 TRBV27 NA CASSSRTGKGLSSYNEQFF TGTGCCAGCAGTTCAAGGACTGGAAAGGGATTGAGCTCCTACAATGAGCAGTTCTTC
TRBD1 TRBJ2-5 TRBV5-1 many CASSPTGGQQETQYF TGCGCCAGCAGTCCGACAGGGGGCCAACAAGAGACCCAGTACTTC
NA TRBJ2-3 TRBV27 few CASRHSIRQKYTDTQYF TGTGCCAGCAGGCATTCCATCCGCCAAAAGTACACAGATACGCAGTATTTT
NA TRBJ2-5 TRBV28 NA CASSAPGASESQETQYF TGTGCCAGCAGTGCCCCCGGGGCTAGCGAGAGCCAAGAGACCCAGTACTTC
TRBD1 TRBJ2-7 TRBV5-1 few CASSLSRGGRDEQYF TGCGCCAGCAGCTTGAGTCGAGGGGGCCGGGACGAGCAGTACTTC
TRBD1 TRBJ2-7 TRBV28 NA CASVQQGGPDEQYF TGTGCCAGCGTCCAACAGGGGGGTCCGGACGAGCAGTACTTC
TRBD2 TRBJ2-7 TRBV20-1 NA CSARNTLSGSYEQYF TGCAGTGCTCGAAATACTTTAAGCGGGAGTTACGAGCAGTACTTC